A single sample gave rise to the 24 T cell receptor beta chains below, sequenced in a study of technical replicates of blood from a few donors. Measured with immunoSEQ multiplex PCR; TCRdb has only the in-frame clones, and not every one. The sample includes approximately 88,000 clones, approximately 94% of them seen just once. The sequenced sample was T cells isolated from PBMCs. The receptors stem from a human donor in good health.

The V and J genes are TRBV2 and TRBJ1-2; TRBD1 agrees at 9 bases. Germline V CDR1 and CDR2: SNHLY, FYNNEI. The junction had 9 bases not matched to a gene; V was cut back by 5 bases and J by 8 bases. The CDR3 runs to 14 residues. The CDR3 nucleotides are TGTGCCAGCAGTTTACCGGGACAGGGAGGAGGCTACACCTTC. Encoded protein: CASSLPGQGGGYTF.

Only a few counts were recorded for this clone. This rearrangement joins TRBV29-1 to TRBJ1-1; D not resolved. Trimming left V 1 base short and J 2 bases short, with 11 bases between. Germline CDR1 and CDR2: SQVTM and ANQGSEA. CDR3 length: 14 residues. In DNA, the CDR3 is TGCAGCGTTGAAGTCACGGGGTTAAACACTGAAGCTTTCTTT. It specifies CSVEVTGLNTEAFF.

The V and J genes are TRBV5-6 and TRBJ2-1; possibly TRBD2 for D (6 bases). This CDR3 spans 16 amino acids. The ends were cut back, 3 bases at V and 0 bases at J, with 13 bases in the middle. The germline CDR1 and CDR2 sequences are SGHDT and YYEEEE. The CDR3 protein is CASSSLAVSSYNEQFF. The CDR3 nucleotides read TGTGCCAGCAGCTCCTTAGCGGTTAGCTCCTACAATGAGCAGTTCTTC.

The rearrangement joins TRBV6-5 to TRBJ2-7, with D unresolved. There are 13 residues in the CDR3. Trimming left V 2 bases short and J 8 bases short, with 13 bases between. Germline assignment: CDR1 MNHEY and CDR2 SVGAGI. This CDR3 reads CASSYPPTRQQYF. The CDR3 DNA follows: TGTGCCAGCAGTTACCCTCCTACCCGTCAGCAGTACTTC.

The J gene is TRBJ2-3, the V gene TRBV4-2; possibly TRBD2 for D (6 bases). Germline V gene data show CDR1 as LGHNA and CDR2 as YNFKEQ. The V and J ends lost 1 base and 6 bases respectively, with 11 bases between them. The CDR3 has 14 amino acids. CDR3 amino acids: CASSQGGVLDTQYF. The CDR3 nucleotides read TGTGCCAGCAGCCAAGGGGGGGTCCTGGATACGCAGTATTTT.

In DNA, the CDR3 is TGCGCCAGCAGCTTGGTATATTCTGGGGCCAACGTCCTGACTTTC. Translated: CASSLVYSGANVLTF. The chain employs TRBV5-1 and TRBJ2-6; D unclear. Germline CDR1 is SGHRS and CDR2 is YFSETQ. V lost 0 bases and J 1 base, leaving 5 bases between the germline ends. This CDR3 comprises 15 residues.

The CDR3 DNA sequence: TGTGCCAGCCTCGAGCAACGGGTAGGCACTGAAGCTTTCTTT. It is translated as CASLEQRVGTEAFF. This rearrangement joins TRBV6-1 to TRBJ1-1; D is unresolved. Germline V gene sequence: CDR1 MNHNS, CDR2 SASEGT. The V and J ends lost 8 bases and 4 bases respectively, with 17 bases between them. This CDR3 has 14 residues.

The chain combines TRBV6-1 with TRBJ2-1, with D unresolved. This CDR3 has 15 amino acids. V was trimmed by 5 bases and J by 6 bases, leaving 17 bases between them. Germline loops: CDR1 MNHNS, CDR2 SASEGT. The CDR3 reads CASSISPPPRNEQFF. The CDR3 coding sequence is TGTGCCAGCAGTATAAGCCCGCCTCCTCGCAATGAGCAGTTCTTC.

The V gene is TRBV19, the J gene TRBJ1-2, with D uncertain. Trimming took 5 bases from V and 7 from J, leaving 14 bases between them. The CDR3 is 13 amino acids. Germline assignment: CDR1 LNHDA and CDR2 SQIVND (reference sequence). The CDR3 region is CASSPPEVAGYTF. The CDR3 DNA is TGTGCCAGTAGTCCGCCCGAGGTGGCTGGCTACACCTTC.

J is TRBJ2-3 and V is TRBV2, with 9 bases aligning to TRBD1. The CDR3 covers 14 residues. Germline CDR1 is SNHLY and CDR2 is FYNNEI. After removal of 8 bases from V and 3 bases from J, the junction contained 6 bases not matched to a gene. The DNA of the CDR3 is TGTGCCAGCGGATCGGACAGGGGAACAGATACGCAGTATTTT. Translation: CASGSDRGTDTQYF.

The chain employs TRBV19 and TRBJ2-7, with D possibly being TRBD2 (5 bases). V lost 8 bases and J 0 bases, leaving 14 bases between the germline ends. CDR1 and CDR2 (germline): LNHDA, SQIVND (reference sequence). CDR3 length: 14 amino acids. The CDR3 reads CASSSGGSSYEQYF. The CDR3 bases are TGTGCCAGTTCCAGCGGTGGCAGCTCCTACGAGCAGTACTTC.

CDR3 in DNA: TGTGCCAGCAGCGCCTCAGGGGGCAATCAGCCCCAGCATTTT. This gives the protein CASSASGGNQPQHF. The chain links TRBV9 to TRBJ1-5, with D maybe TRBD1 (6 bases). The CDR3 loop spans 14 amino acids. With 3 bases removed from V and 2 bases from J, the gap between germline ends came to 9 bases. Germline values: CDR1 SGDLS, CDR2 YYNGEE.

This clone was seen a few times. The chain uses TRBV29-1 and TRBJ1-1; unclear D gene. This CDR3 spans 10 amino acids. Germline V gene lookup returns CDR1 SQVTM and CDR2 ANQGSEA. Trimming cost V 4 bases and J 4 bases, with 4 bases left between them. The CDR3, as DNA: TGCAGCGTTGTTCTCACTGAAGCTTTCTTT. This encodes CSVVLTEAFF.

The rearrangement uses TRBV9 and TRBJ2-1, with TRBD2 matching over 8 bases. The J segment lost 0 bases and the V segment lost 0 bases, leaving 2 bases of the junction unmatched. Germline V lookup: CDR1 SGDLS, CDR2 YYNGEE. This CDR3 comprises 16 residues. The CDR3 sequence: CASSVVAGSSYNEQFF. CDR3 nucleotides: TGTGCCAGCAGCGTAGTAGCGGGGAGCTCCTACAATGAGCAGTTCTTC.

This clone was seen a single time. J is TRBJ1-2 and V is TRBV11-2, with D perhaps TRBD1 (5 bases). Trimming stripped 4 bases from V and 11 bases from J, with 14 bases between. This CDR3 spans 12 amino acids. Germline V gene lookup returns CDR1 SGHAT and CDR2 FQNNGV. CDR3 sequence: CASSWGGYRYTF. The CDR3 DNA sequence: TGTGCCAGCAGCTGGGGGGGATACAGATACACCTTC.

This clone was counted only a few times. The rearrangement links TRBV27 to TRBJ2-7; no firm D call. CDR3 length: 13 amino acids. The germline V gene has CDR1 MNHEY and CDR2 SMNVEV (reference sequence). Trimming removed 5 bases at V and 0 bases at J, with 8 bases between. The CDR3 here is CASSPESSYEQYF. The CDR3, as DNA: TGTGCCAGCAGTCCTGAGAGCTCCTACGAGCAGTACTTC.

This chain joins TRBV5-1 and TRBJ1-1; weak D call: TRBD1 (6 bases). Germline V gene sequence: CDR1 SGHRS, CDR2 YFSETQ. Trimming took 0 bases from V and 0 from J, leaving 9 bases between them. This CDR3 has 15 amino acids. The CDR3 nucleotides read TGCGCCAGCAGCTTGGAGGGGGGGCTGAACACTGAAGCTTTCTTT. Residues: CASSLEGGLNTEAFF.

V is TRBV5-4 and J is TRBJ1-1; no firm D call. V gave up 5 bases and J gave up 3 bases, with 11 bases separating them. CDR1 and CDR2 (germline): SGHNT, YYREEE (reference sequence). CDR3 length equals 13 residues. The CDR3 here is CASSSGRDTEAFF. CDR3 DNA: TGTGCCAGCAGTTCTGGCCGGGACACTGAAGCTTTCTTT.

In this sample, this clone turned up once. The chain couples TRBV7-6 to TRBJ1-1; 8 bases match TRBD1. The CDR3 spans 16 residues. V dropped 3 bases and J dropped 2; count of bases not matched to a gene: 8. Germline V gives CDR1 SGHVS, CDR2 FNYEAQ. In DNA, the CDR3 is TGTGCCAGCAGCTTTGACAGGGGTGGGGAAAACACTGAAGCTTTCTTT. The encoded protein is CASSFDRGGENTEAFF. Supplemented by reference TRBV7-6 and TRBJ1-1, the full variable domain reads GAGVSQSPRYKVTKRGQDVALRCDPISGHVSLYWYRQALGQGPEFLTYFNYEAQQDKSGLPNDRFSAERPEGSISTLTIQRTEQRDSAMYRCASSFDRGGENTEAFFGQGTRLTVV.

The chain joins TRBV19 to TRBJ2-7; 9 bases line up with TRBD1. Germline V CDR1 and CDR2: LNHDA, SQIVND (reference sequence). Losses at the gene ends were 5 bases for V and 3 bases for J; bases not matched to a gene: 5. The CDR3 contains 14 residues. CDR3: CASSSPGQGYEQYF. The DNA for the CDR3 is TGTGCCAGTAGTTCCCCGGGACAGGGCTACGAGCAGTACTTC.

This rearrangement joins TRBV15 to TRBJ2-4; the D gene is possibly TRBD2 (6 bases). CDR1 and CDR2 from the germline V gene are LNHNV and YYDKDF (reference sequence). Trimming pared 3 bases from V and 8 bases from J, leaving 32 bases between. CDR3 length: 20 amino acids. CDR3 in amino acids: CATSSGGRGGKGWFEYIQYF. The DNA of the CDR3 is TGTGCCACCAGCAGCGGGGGACGAGGAGGAAAGGGTTGGTTTGAATACATTCAGTACTTC.

The V and J genes are TRBV18 and TRBJ2-5, with TRBD1 identical over 11 bases. The CDR3 contains 16 residues. The ends lost 2 bases at V and 5 bases at J; junction bases unmatched: 7. The germline V gene encodes CDR1 KGHSH and CDR2 LQKENI. Here the CDR3 DNA reads TGTGCCAGCTCACCAAGTGGACAGGGGGCTAGGGAGACCCAGTACTTC. Protein: CASSPSGQGARETQYF.

This clone has a handful of counts. The V and J genes are TRBV19 and TRBJ1-5; a possible D gene is TRBD1 (6 bases). The V gene lost 3 bases and the J gene lost 4 bases, with 13 bases spanning the gap. Per germline, CDR1 LNHDA and CDR2 SQIVND (reference sequence). This CDR3 region has 15 residues. The CDR3 bases are TGTGCCAGTAGTATGGGCAGGGGCTTTAATCAGCCCCAGCATTTT. Residues: CASSMGRGFNQPQHF.

V and J are TRBV19 and TRBJ2-1, with TRBD2 matching 7 bases. J was trimmed by 2 bases and V by 6 bases; bases with no gene match: 10. The CDR3 is 16 amino acids. Germline CDR1 is LNHDA and CDR2 is SQIVND (reference sequence). This CDR3 reads CASSSRRAGAYNEQFF. CDR3 bases: TGTGCCAGTAGCTCTAGAAGGGCGGGGGCCTACAATGAGCAGTTCTTC.